The 27 T cell receptor beta chains given below trace back to one sample, sequenced in a study of cytomegalovirus exposure and HLA in healthy donors. 60 Vbeta and 13 Jbeta primers were used in PCR. Data came from immunoSEQ multiplex PCR; TCRdb stores just in-frame clones and leaves some out. The sample gives under 150,000 clones, roughly four fifths of which show up once; just over 8.5% is in the top ten. The material sequenced was PBMCs. Receptor source: a woman in her 50s in good health and CMV-seropositive.

The chain employs TRBV25-1 and TRBJ1-2; possibly TRBD1 for D (6 bases). V was clipped by 1 base and J by 3 bases, with 12 bases between them. The CDR3 covers 15 residues. Germline V CDR1 and CDR2: MGHDK, SYGVNS. The CDR3 reads CASSELRGIDYGYTF. The DNA for the CDR3 is TGTGCCAGCAGTGAATTGAGGGGGATTGACTATGGCTACACCTTC.

The CDR3 nucleotides read TGTGCCAGAAGCTTGTGGAGCGGGGGACGACGTTACGAGCAGTACTTC. This codes for CARSLWSGGRRYEQYF. The chain has TRBV5-3 and TRBJ2-7, with 8 positions matching TRBD2. TRBV5-3 belongs to the ORF category, with a function that is uncertain. The CDR3 consists of 16 residues. Germline trimming cut 1 base from V and 4 bases from J; bases unmatched to any gene: 10.

V and J are TRBV19 and TRBJ1-1; 7 nucleotides agree with TRBD1. Per the germline V gene, CDR1 is LNHDA and CDR2 is SQIVND (reference sequence). There are 18 residues in the CDR3. The V segment lost 0 bases and the J segment 1 base; nucleotides outside the gene matches: 11. CDR3 coding DNA: TGTGCCAGTAGTATAGAGGGTCCCCACAGGGGAAGGAACACTGAAGCTTTCTTT. Encoded protein: CASSIEGPHRGRNTEAFF.

V gene TRBV29-1 combines with J gene TRBJ1-2; 9 nucleotides line up with TRBD1. CDR3 size: 12 residues. Germline trimming cut 4 bases from V and 4 bases from J; bases unmatched to any gene: 1. The germline CDR1 and CDR2 sequences are SQVTM and ANQGSEA. Here the CDR3 DNA reads TGCAGCGTTGGGGGACAGGGCTATGGCTACACCTTC. It codes for CSVGGQGYGYTF.

The V call is TRBV7-2, the J call TRBJ2-7; 8 bases fit TRBD2. The CDR3 has 14 residues. CDR1 is SGHTA and CDR2 is FQGNSA in the germline V gene. V dropped 4 bases and J dropped 5; count of bases not matched to a gene: 7. In nucleotides, the CDR3 is TGTGCCAGCAGCTACGGGGGGGGCGTGAACGAGCAGTACTTC. Translation: CASSYGGGVNEQYF.

V is TRBV11-1 and J is TRBJ2-7, with 9 bases aligning to TRBD2. CDR1 and CDR2 from the germline V gene are SGHAT and FQDESV (reference sequence). This CDR3 region has 15 residues. Germline trimming cut 3 bases from V and 6 bases from J; bases unmatched to any gene: 9. The CDR3 nucleotides are TGTGCCAGCAGCTTCGTGATCGGCGGGGGGGGCGAGCAGTACTTC. Residues: CASSFVIGGGGEQYF.

The J gene is TRBJ2-4, the V gene TRBV7-9; a weak D match, TRBD1 (6 bases). CDR1 and CDR2 from the germline V gene are SEHNR and FQNEAQ (reference sequence). V lost 0 bases and J 3 bases, leaving 6 bases between the germline ends. This CDR3 has 14 residues. Written as DNA, the CDR3 is TGTGCCAGCAGCTTAGCAGGGGGCAAAAACATTCAGTACTTC. Its protein product is CASSLAGGKNIQYF.

V gene TRBV5-1 combines with J gene TRBJ2-7; 10 positions match TRBD1. Germline V lookup: CDR1 SGHRS, CDR2 YFSETQ. V gave up 4 bases and J gave up 6 bases; unmatched junction bases: 7. This CDR3 region has 14 residues. CDR3 DNA sequence: TGCGCCAGCAGCCCGTCCCGGGACAGGGGCGAGCAGTACTTC. Encoded protein: CASSPSRDRGEQYF.

The CDR3 DNA reads as TGCGCCAGCAGACGGCGGGGGGGAGAGAGCACAGATACGCAGTATTTT. The encoded protein is CASRRRGGESTDTQYF. The chain employs TRBV5-1 and TRBJ2-3, with 9 nucleotides matching TRBD2. The CDR3 is 16 residues long. The germline CDR1 and CDR2 sequences are SGHRS and YFSETQ. With 5 bases clipped from V and 0 bases from J, the junction kept 7 bases outside the gene matches.

V is TRBV28 and J is TRBJ1-5, with D possibly TRBD1 on 5 matching bases. The germline CDR1 and CDR2 sequences are MDHEN and SYDVKM. The CDR3 spans 14 residues. Trimming removed 4 bases from V and 7 bases from J, with 14 bases in between. CDR3 sequence reads: CASSSSGLGQPQHF. The CDR3, as DNA: TGTGCCAGCAGTTCCTCAGGGCTAGGACAGCCCCAGCATTTT.

The chain has TRBV5-8 and TRBJ1-6; D possibly corresponds to TRBD1 (5 bases). Deletions cut 3 bases from V and 9 bases from J, with 10 bases between. Germline V gene sequence: CDR1 SGHTS, CDR2 YDEGEE. The CDR3 runs 13 residues. The CDR3, as DNA: TGTGCCAGCAGCTCCGGGGGTGTTTCACCCCTCCACTTT. Its translation is CASSSGGVSPLHF.

Concerning this clone: Sequence at one end of the junction differs from germline and may be a read error. This chain connects TRBV7-7 to TRBJ2-3, with unresolved D. This CDR3 comprises 15 residues. Germline CDR1 is SSHAT and CDR2 is FNYEAQ (reference sequence). CDR3 loop: CASSLGLGSTDTQYF. The CDR3 DNA is TGTGCTAGCAGCTTAGGTCTAGGATCCACAGATACGCAGTATTTT.

This clone was detected once. Other DNA sequences from this sample encode an identical CDR3 as well. The V gene is TRBV19, the J gene TRBJ1-5; the D gene is possibly TRBD1 (5 bases). The germline V and J ends were trimmed by 3 bases and 4 bases, with 7 bases remaining between them. CDR1 and CDR2 (germline): LNHDA, SQIVND (reference sequence). The CDR3 covers 13 residues. The CDR3 DNA is TGTGCCAGTAGTATCGCAGGGAATCAGCCCCAGCATTTT. It yields the protein CASSIAGNQPQHF.

This clone was counted a few times. The chain couples TRBV9 to TRBJ1-2; perhaps TRBD1 as D (5 bases). V was cut by 2 bases and J by 4 bases, with 15 bases left in between. This CDR3 comprises 15 residues. The germline CDR1 and CDR2 sequences are SGDLS and YYNGEE. The CDR3 region has the DNA TGTGCCAGCAGCGTGGGCAGACAGTCTTTCTATGGCTACACCTTC. Translation: CASSVGRQSFYGYTF.

The rearrangement joins TRBV7-2 to TRBJ1-5; D remains unclear. Trimming removed 2 bases at V and 2 bases at J, with 10 bases between. This CDR3 comprises 15 residues. Germline lookup yields CDR1 SGHTA and CDR2 FQGNSA. This chain's CDR3 is CASSLPLARNQPQHF. CDR3 nucleotide sequence: TGTGCCAGCAGCTTACCCCTGGCCCGCAATCAGCCCCAGCATTTT.

The V gene is TRBV7-3, the J gene TRBJ2-1, with D unresolved. Deletions cut 5 bases from V and 6 bases from J, with 8 bases between. The CDR3 loop spans 12 amino acids. Germline V CDR1 and CDR2: SGHTA, FQGTGA. CDR3: CASSTQANEQFF. CDR3 nucleotide sequence: TGTGCCAGCAGCACCCAGGCCAATGAGCAGTTCTTC.

The chain carries TRBV29-1 and TRBJ1-1; D may be TRBD1 (6 bases). The germline gives CDR1 SQVTM, CDR2 ANQGSEA. V gave up 3 bases and J gave up 4 bases, with 15 bases separating them. The CDR3 contains 14 residues. The CDR3 nucleotides are TGCAGCGTTGATATTAGGGGGGGCCGCACTGAAGCTTTCTTT. This sequence encodes CSVDIRGGRTEAFF. Looking up the rest from reference TRBV29-1 and TRBJ1-1 gives the full variable domain: SAVISQKPSRDICQRGTSLTIQCQVDSQVTMMFWYRQQPGQSLTLIATANQGSEATYESGFVIDKFPISRPNLTFSTLTVSNMSPEDSSIYLCSVDIRGGRTEAFFGQGTRLTVV.

There are a few counts of this clone. This rearrangement joins TRBV15 to TRBJ1-1; 9 bases are a match to TRBD1. The trim removed 2 bases at V and 11 bases at J, leaving 9 bases unmatched. CDR3 length: 14 amino acids. Germline V lookup: CDR1 LNHNV, CDR2 YYDKDF (reference sequence). For the CDR3, the DNA is TGTGCCACCAGCAGAAATTCCGGGACAGGGATTGCTTTCTTT. Encoded protein: CATSRNSGTGIAFF. Full variable domain (outside the CDR3, taken from reference TRBV15 and TRBJ1-1): DAMVIQNPRYQVTQFGKPVTLSCSQTLNHNVMYWYQQKSSQAPKLLFHYYDKDFNNEADTPDNFQSRRPNTSFCFLDIRSPGLGDTAMYLCATSRNSGTGIAFFGQGTRLTVV.

The gene calls are TRBV7-3 and TRBJ2-2; D possibly corresponds to TRBD1 (5 bases). Germline CDR1 and CDR2: SGHTA and FQGTGA. V dropped 0 bases and J dropped 4 bases, with 9 bases sitting between them. This CDR3 comprises 15 residues. CDR3 in DNA: TGTGCCAGCAGCTTAACGGCGCAGGGCACCGGGGAGCTGTTTTTT. Residues: CASSLTAQGTGELFF.

The chain recombines TRBV7-3 with TRBJ2-6, with D tentatively TRBD1 (6 bases). V lost 4 bases and J 0 bases, leaving 25 bases between the germline ends. Germline CDR1 SGHTA, CDR2 FQGTGA. The CDR3 has 21 amino acids. The CDR3 region has the DNA TGTGCCAGCAGCTCGATTTCACCGGGACAAAGAACCCGCTCTGGGGCCAACGTCCTGACTTTC. It is translated as CASSSISPGQRTRSGANVLTF.

The chain links TRBV4-2 to TRBJ2-5; 7 bases line up with TRBD2. The CDR3 loop spans 15 amino acids. V was clipped by 1 base and J by 4 bases; unmatched bases: 6. The germline V gene encodes CDR1 LGHNA and CDR2 YNFKEQ. Here the CDR3 reads CASSQVGGLVETQYF. DNA for the CDR3: TGTGCCAGCAGCCAAGTGGGAGGGTTGGTAGAGACCCAGTACTTC.

The CDR3 loop is CASATGTGGSTETQYF. CDR3 bases: TGTGCCAGCGCAACAGGGACAGGGGGGAGCACGGAGACCCAGTACTTC. The rearrangement links TRBV25-1 to TRBJ2-5; TRBD1 matches at 11 bases. This CDR3 has 16 residues. Germline values: CDR1 MGHDK, CDR2 SYGVNS. V lost 8 bases, J lost 5 bases, and 13 bases stayed unmatched. Drawing the rest from reference TRBV25-1 and TRBJ2-5, the complete variable domain is EADIYQTPRYLVIGTGKKITLECSQTMGHDKMYWYQQDPGMELHLIHYSYGVNSTEKGDLSSESTVSRIRTEHFPLTLESARPSHTSQYLCASATGTGGSTETQYFGPGTRLLVL.

The chain uses TRBV4-2 and TRBJ1-3; possible D gene TRBD1, 6 bases. The CDR3 runs to 17 residues. V lost 2 bases and J 2 bases, leaving 16 bases between the germline ends. Germline values: CDR1 LGHNA, CDR2 YNFKEQ. Here the CDR3 DNA reads TGTGCCAGCAGCCAAATGAGTCTGGGGGCAACTGGAAACACCATATATTTT. Protein sequence: CASSQMSLGATGNTIYF.

The chain carries TRBV5-1 and TRBJ2-1; 9 bases are shared with TRBD1. The CDR3 consists of 15 residues. V lost 0 bases, J lost 9 bases, and 7 bases stayed unmatched. Germline V gives CDR1 SGHRS, CDR2 YFSETQ. The CDR3 loop is CASSLAQGAQGEQFF. The CDR3, as DNA: TGCGCCAGCAGCTTGGCACAGGGGGCGCAGGGTGAGCAGTTCTTC.

This clone turned up a few times. This chain uses TRBV19 with TRBJ1-5; 12 positions match TRBD1. Germline V lookup: CDR1 LNHDA, CDR2 SQIVND (reference sequence). V dropped 7 bases and J dropped 5; count of bases not matched to a gene: 15. The CDR3 runs to 18 residues. CDR3 coding DNA: TGTGCCAGTAAAGAGGCAGGGACAGGGGGCCGACTTTATCAGCCCCAGCATTTT. Translated: CASKEAGTGGRLYQPQHF. The full variable domain, rest sourced from reference TRBV19 and TRBJ1-5, is DGGITQSPKYLFRKEGQNVTLSCEQNLNHDAMYWYRQDPGQGLRLIYYSQIVNDFQKGDIAEGYSVSREKKESFPLTVTSAQKNPTAFYLCASKEAGTGGRLYQPQHFGDGTRLSIL.

V is TRBV5-1 and J is TRBJ2-2; 8 nucleotides align to TRBD1. The V gene end was trimmed by 5 bases and the J gene end by 4 bases; junction bases not matched to a gene: 7. The CDR3 extends over 15 amino acids. CDR1 is SGHRS, CDR2 YFSETQ, per germline. The CDR3 DNA reads as TGCGCCAGCAGTCTTGGACAGGGAAGCACCGGGGAGCTGTTTTTT. Translation: CASSLGQGSTGELFF. Supplemented by reference TRBV5-1 and TRBJ2-2, the full variable domain reads KAGVTQTPRYLIKTRGQQVTLSCSPISGHRSVSWYQQTPGQGLQFLFEYFSETQRNKGNFPGRFSGRQFSNSRSEMNVSTLELGDSALYLCASSLGQGSTGELFFGEGSRLTVL.

CDR3 protein: CASTIEANLPNSPLHF. Written as DNA, the CDR3 is TGTGCCAGCACAATTGAAGCCAACCTCCCGAATTCACCCCTCCACTTT. This chain links TRBV2 with TRBJ1-6; D is unclear. The V and J ends lost 7 bases and 7 bases respectively, with 20 bases between them. Germline V gene lookup returns CDR1 SNHLY and CDR2 FYNNEI. The CDR3 is made up of 16 amino acids. Full variable domain (remainder filled in from reference TRBV2 and TRBJ1-6): EPEVTQTPSHQVTQMGQEVILRCVPISNHLYFYWYRQILGQKVEFLVSFYNNEISEKSEIFDDQFSVERPDGSNFTLKIRSTKLEDSAMYFCASTIEANLPNSPLHFGNGTRLTVT.